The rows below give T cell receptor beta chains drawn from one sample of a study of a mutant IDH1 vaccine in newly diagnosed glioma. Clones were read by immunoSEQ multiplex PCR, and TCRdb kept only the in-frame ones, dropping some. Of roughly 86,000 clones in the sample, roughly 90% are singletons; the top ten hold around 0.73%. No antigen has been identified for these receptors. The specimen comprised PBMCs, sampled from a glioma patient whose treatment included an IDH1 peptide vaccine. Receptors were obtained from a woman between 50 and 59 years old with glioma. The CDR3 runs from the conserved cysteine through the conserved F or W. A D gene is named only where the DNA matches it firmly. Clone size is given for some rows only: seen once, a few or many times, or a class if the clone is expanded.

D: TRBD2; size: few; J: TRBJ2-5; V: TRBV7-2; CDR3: CASSWIAGVLRETQYF; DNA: TGTGCCAGCAGCTGGATAGCGGGGGTTCTGAGGGAGACCCAGTACTTC
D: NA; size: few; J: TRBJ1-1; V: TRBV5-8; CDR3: CASTGRGEAFF; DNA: TGTGCCAGCACCGGCAGGGGCGAAGCTTTCTTT
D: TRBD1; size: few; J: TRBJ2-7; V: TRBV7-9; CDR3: CASRPQTGFYEQYF; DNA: TGTGCCAGCAGACCACAGACAGGGTTCTACGAGCAGTACTTC
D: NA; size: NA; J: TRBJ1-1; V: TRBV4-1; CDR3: CASSQGIVRGADTEAFF; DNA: TGCGCCAGCAGCCAAGGAATAGTGCGGGGGGCCGACACTGAAGCTTTCTTT
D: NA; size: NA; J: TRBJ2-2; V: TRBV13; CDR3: CASSLGTPYTGELFF; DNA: TGTGCCAGCAGCTTGGGGACTCCCTACACCGGGGAGCTGTTTTTT
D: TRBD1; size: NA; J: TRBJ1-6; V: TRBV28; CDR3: CASSPGQGAGNSPLHF; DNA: TGTGCCAGCAGCCCTGGACAGGGGGCGGGTAATTCACCCCTCCACTTT
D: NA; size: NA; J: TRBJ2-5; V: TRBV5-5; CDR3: CASSFGGGETQYF; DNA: TGTGCCAGCAGCTTCGGAGGTGGGGAGACCCAGTACTTC
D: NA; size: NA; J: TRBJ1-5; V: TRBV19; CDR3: CASSILEGSNQPQHF; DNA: TGTGCCAGTAGTATTTTAGAGGGTAGCAATCAGCCCCAGCATTTT
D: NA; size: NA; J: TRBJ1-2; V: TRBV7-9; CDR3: CASSLIQGPNYGYTF; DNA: TGTGCCAGCAGCTTAATACAGGGTCCTAACTATGGCTACACCTTC
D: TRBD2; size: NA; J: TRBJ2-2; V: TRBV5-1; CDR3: CASSRAASGNGELFF; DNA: TGCGCCAGCAGCCGGGCGGCTAGCGGGAACGGGGAGCTGTTTTTT
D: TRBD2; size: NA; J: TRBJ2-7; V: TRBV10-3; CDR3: CAIARREGYYEQYF; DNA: TGTGCCATCGCCCGCCGGGAGGGATACTACGAGCAGTACTTC
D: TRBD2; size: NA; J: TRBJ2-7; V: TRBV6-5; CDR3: CASGGLAGSYEQYF; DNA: TGTGCCAGCGGAGGACTAGCGGGATCCTACGAGCAGTACTTC
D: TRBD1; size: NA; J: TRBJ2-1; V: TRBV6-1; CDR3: CASSEQATGASYNEQFF; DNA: TGTGCCAGCAGTGAACAAGCGACAGGGGCGTCCTACAATGAGCAGTTCTTC
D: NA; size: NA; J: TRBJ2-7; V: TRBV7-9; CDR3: CASSRRRDASYEQYF; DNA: TGTGCCAGCAGCCGCCGCCGGGACGCTTCCTACGAGCAGTACTTC
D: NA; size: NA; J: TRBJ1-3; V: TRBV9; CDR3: CASSVDLRVDTIYF; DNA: TGTGCCAGCAGCGTAGACCTACGAGTTGACACCATATATTTT
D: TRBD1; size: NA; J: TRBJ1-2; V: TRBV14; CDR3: CASSQDRNYGYTF; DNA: TGTGCCAGCAGCCAGGACAGGAACTATGGCTACACCTTC
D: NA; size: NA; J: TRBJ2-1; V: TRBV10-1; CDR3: CASSRDSGGSEQFF; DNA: TGCGCCAGCAGTCGTGACTCGGGGGGCAGTGAGCAGTTCTTC
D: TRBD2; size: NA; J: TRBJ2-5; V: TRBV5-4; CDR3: CAISGGGETQYF; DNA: TGTGCCATCTCTGGGGGGGGAGAGACCCAGTACTTC
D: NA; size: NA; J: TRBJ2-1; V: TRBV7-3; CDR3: CASSLGGASSYNEQFF; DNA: TGTGCCAGCAGCTTAGGGGGGGCGAGCTCCTACAATGAGCAGTTCTTC
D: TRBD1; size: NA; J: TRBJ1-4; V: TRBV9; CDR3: CASSLTGTNEKLFF; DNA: TGTGCCAGCAGCTTGACAGGGACTAATGAAAAACTGTTTTTT
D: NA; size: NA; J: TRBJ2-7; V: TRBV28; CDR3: CASWDPPGKQYF; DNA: TGTGCCAGCTGGGACCCCCCTGGGAAGCAGTACTTC
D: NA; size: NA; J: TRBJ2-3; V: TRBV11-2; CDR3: CASSLSYSTDTQYF; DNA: TGTGCCAGCAGCTTAAGTTACTCCACAGATACGCAGTATTTT
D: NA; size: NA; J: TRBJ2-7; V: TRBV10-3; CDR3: CAINPGTSNHEQYF; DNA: TGTGCCATCAATCCCGGGACGTCTAACCACGAGCAGTACTTC
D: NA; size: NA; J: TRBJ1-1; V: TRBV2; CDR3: CASSPQLNTEAFF; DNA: TGTGCCAGCAGCCCACAGCTGAACACTGAAGCTTTCTTT
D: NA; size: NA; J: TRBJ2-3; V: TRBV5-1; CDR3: CATGQSGTDTQYF; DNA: TGCGCCACCGGACAGTCGGGCACAGATACGCAGTATTTT
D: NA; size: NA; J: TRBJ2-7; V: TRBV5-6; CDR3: CASSPTGSPYEQYF; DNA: TGTGCCAGCAGCCCTACAGGGAGCCCCTACGAGCAGTACTTC
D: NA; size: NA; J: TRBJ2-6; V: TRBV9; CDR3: CASSVGSGANVLTF; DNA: TGTGCCAGCAGCGTGGGCTCTGGGGCCAACGTCCTGACTTTC
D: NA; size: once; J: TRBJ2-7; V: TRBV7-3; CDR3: CASSYGGGYEQYF; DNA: TGTGCCAGCAGCTACGGGGGAGGCTACGAGCAGTACTTC
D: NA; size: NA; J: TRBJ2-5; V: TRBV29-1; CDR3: CSVGVQETQYF; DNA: TGCAGCGTTGGGGTCCAAGAGACCCAGTACTTC
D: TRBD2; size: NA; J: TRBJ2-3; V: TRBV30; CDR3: CAWSLPGLAGAADTQYF; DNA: TGTGCCTGGAGTCTTCCGGGACTAGCGGGAGCCGCAGATACGCAGTATTTT
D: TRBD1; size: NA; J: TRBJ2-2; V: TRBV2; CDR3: CASAPLRTGNTGELFF; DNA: TGTGCAAGCGCCCCGTTGAGGACAGGGAACACCGGGGAGCTGTTTTTT
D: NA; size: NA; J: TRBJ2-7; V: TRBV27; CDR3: CASSLAPGRGYYF; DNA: TGTGCCAGCAGTTTAGCCCCAGGGCGGGGTTATTACTTC
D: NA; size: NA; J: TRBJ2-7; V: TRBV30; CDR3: CAWSVGYAYEQYF; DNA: TGTGCCTGGAGTGTAGGGTATGCCTACGAGCAGTACTTC
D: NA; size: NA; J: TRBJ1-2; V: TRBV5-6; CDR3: CASSQTPLGNYGYTF; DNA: TGTGCCAGCAGCCAGACACCTCTGGGGAACTATGGCTACACCTTC
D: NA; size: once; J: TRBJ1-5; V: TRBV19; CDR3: CASSRRGPQHF; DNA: TGTGCCAGTAGTAGAAGGGGGCCCCAGCATTTT
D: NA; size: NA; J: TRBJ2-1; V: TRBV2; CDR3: CASSYYNEQFF; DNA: TGTGCCAGCAGTTATTACAATGAGCAGTTCTTC
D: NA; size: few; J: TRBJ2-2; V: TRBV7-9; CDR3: CASSIWVEVTGELFF; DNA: TGTGCCAGCAGCATATGGGTAGAGGTCACCGGGGAGCTGTTTTTT
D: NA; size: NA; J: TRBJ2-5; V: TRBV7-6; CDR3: CASSLGPQETQYF; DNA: TGTGCCAGCAGCTTAGGCCCCCAAGAGACCCAGTACTTC
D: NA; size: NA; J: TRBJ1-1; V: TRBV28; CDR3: CASKQLNTEAFF; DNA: TGTGCCAGCAAACAGTTGAACACTGAAGCTTTCTTT
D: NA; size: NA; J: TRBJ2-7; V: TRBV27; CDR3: CASSSPGGKGEQYF; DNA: TGTGCCAGCAGTTCCCCCGGAGGAAAGGGCGAGCAGTACTTC
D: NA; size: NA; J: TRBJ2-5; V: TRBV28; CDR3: CASSSAIQETQYF; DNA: TGTGCCAGCAGTTCTGCGATCCAAGAGACCCAGTACTTC
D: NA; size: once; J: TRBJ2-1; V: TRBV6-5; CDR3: CASTRQGEQFF; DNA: TGTGCCAGCACCCGCCAGGGTGAGCAGTTCTTC
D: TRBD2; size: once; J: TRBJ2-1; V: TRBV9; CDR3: CASSVGGGSSYNEQFF; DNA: TGTGCCAGCAGCGTCGGGGGAGGGAGCTCCTACAATGAGCAGTTCTTC
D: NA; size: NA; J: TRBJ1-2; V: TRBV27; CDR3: CASSLQGGSGYTF; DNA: TGTGCCAGCAGTTTACAGGGTGGCAGCGGCTACACCTTC
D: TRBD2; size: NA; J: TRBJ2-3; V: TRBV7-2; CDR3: CASSTGTSGRADTQYF; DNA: TGTGCCAGCAGTACCGGGACTAGCGGGAGAGCAGATACGCAGTATTTT
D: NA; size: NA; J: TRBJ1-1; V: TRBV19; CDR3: CASSIYSNPEAFF; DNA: TGTGCCAGTAGTATATATTCTAATCCTGAAGCTTTCTTT
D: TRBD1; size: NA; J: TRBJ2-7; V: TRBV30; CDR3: CAWRGNRGYEQYF; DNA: TGTGCCTGGAGGGGTAACAGGGGTTACGAGCAGTACTTC
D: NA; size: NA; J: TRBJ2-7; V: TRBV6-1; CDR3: CASSAGLFYEQYF; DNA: TGTGCCAGCAGTGCAGGACTATTCTACGAGCAGTACTTC
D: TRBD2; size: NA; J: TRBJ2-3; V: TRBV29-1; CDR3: CSSGTSGMDTQYF; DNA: TGCAGCTCCGGGACTAGCGGGATGGATACGCAGTATTTT
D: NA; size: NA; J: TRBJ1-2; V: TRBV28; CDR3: CASSYRTALYGYTF; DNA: TGTGCCAGCAGTTATAGGACAGCTCTCTATGGCTACACCTTC
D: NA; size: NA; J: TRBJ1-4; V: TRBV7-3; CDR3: CASARGSGEKLFF; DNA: TGTGCCAGCGCCAGAGGGAGCGGGGAAAAACTGTTTTTT
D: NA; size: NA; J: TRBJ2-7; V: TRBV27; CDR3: CASSFGGTSYEQYF; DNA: TGTGCCAGCAGTTTTGGTGGTACCTCCTACGAGCAGTACTTC
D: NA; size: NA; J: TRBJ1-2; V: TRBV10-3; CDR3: CASFPTQGQERNYGYTF; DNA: TGTGCCAGCTTCCCAACCCAGGGCCAGGAACGTAACTATGGCTACACCTTC
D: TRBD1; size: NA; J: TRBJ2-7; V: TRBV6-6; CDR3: CASIAGTGKYEQYF; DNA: TGTGCCAGCATCGCCGGGACAGGGAAATACGAGCAGTACTTC
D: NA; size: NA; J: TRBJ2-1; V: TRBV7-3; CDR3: CASSSPGTVNEQFF; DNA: TGTGCCAGCAGCTCGCCCGGGACGGTCAATGAGCAGTTCTTC